A single T cell receptor beta chain is shown here with its context. Its antigen is currently unknown. The sample is drawn from a study of cytomegalovirus exposure and HLA in healthy donors. Study-wide points: TCR beta chains numbering under 200 were designated cytomegalovirus-associated.

This CDR3 spans 15 amino acids. The V and J ends lost 2 bases and 0 bases respectively, with 7 bases between them. CDR1 and CDR2 from the germline V gene are MNHNY and SVGAGI (reference sequence). Only in-frame clones appear in the TCRdb table, and some are missing; sequencing was by immunoSEQ multiplex PCR. The sample includes 150,000 to 250,000 clones, roughly 82% of them seen just once. This chain links TRBV6-6 with TRBJ1-4; D unclear. The origin of this receptor is a woman younger than 45 in good health and CMV-seropositive. Sequenced: PBMCs. The CDR3 is CASSYGGATNEKLFF. DNA for the CDR3: TGTGCCAGCAGTTACGGCGGGGCAACTAATGAAAAACTGTTTTTT.